What follows are 28 T cell receptor beta chains derived from one specimen sequenced in a study of blood T cells in healthy people across ages. Through a sample-barcoded 5' primer and a J-beta primer mix, a second PCR was run for roughly 6 to 12 cycles. TCRdb called the 5' RACE reads again in MiXCR, with one record for every CDR3 protein. The sample contains 1.5 million to 2 million distinct CDR3 sequences, around 48% of which appear only once. The material sequenced was blood. All receptors derive from a woman aged 40 to 50 in good health.

This chain uses TRBV7-3 with TRBJ1-1; D call uncertain. CDR1 is SGHTA, CDR2 FQGTGA, per germline. This CDR3 spans 14 amino acids. V gave up 5 bases and J gave up 1 base, with 11 bases separating them. The DNA for the CDR3 is TGTGCCAGCAGCCTATACCCGGGGAACACTGAAGCTTTCTTT. Its translation is CASSLYPGNTEAFF.

This clonotype was counted a few times. The CDR3 DNA follows: TGTGCCACCCTCCTTTGGGGAATGGCGGTGACTGAAGCTTTCTTT. Protein product: CATLLWGMAVTEAFF. The chain has TRBV13 and TRBJ1-1; D unresolved. The germline V gene encodes CDR1 PRHDT and CDR2 FYEKMQ (reference sequence). V gave up 10 bases and J gave up 5 bases, with 23 bases separating them. CDR3 length: 15 residues.

The rearrangement joins TRBV6-5 to TRBJ1-1; 8 bases line up with TRBD1. Per germline, CDR1 MNHEY and CDR2 SVGAGI. V lost 6 bases and J lost 4; bases outside the gene matches: 4. This CDR3 is built from 13 residues. CDR3: CASRWTGSTEAFF. In DNA, the CDR3 is TGTGCCAGCAGATGGACAGGGAGCACTGAAGCTTTCTTT.

The chain joins TRBV2 to TRBJ2-1, with D maybe TRBD2 (5 bases). Trimming left V 3 bases short and J 5 bases short, with 14 bases between. The CDR3 runs to 15 residues. Germline CDR1 is SNHLY and CDR2 is FYNNEI. The CDR3 here is CASSEGRRLNNEQFF. CDR3 nucleotides: TGTGCCAGCAGTGAGGGCAGGAGGTTGAACAATGAGCAGTTCTTC.

As concerns this clonotype: A junction boundary mismatches the germline segment, possibly from a read error. The genes are TRBV10-2 and TRBJ2-7, with D perhaps TRBD1 or TRBD2 (5 bases each). CDR1 is WSHSY and CDR2 is SAAADI in the germline V gene. The CDR3 has 15 residues. CDR3 in DNA: TGCGCCAGCAGTGCGACCGGGACCCTCTCCCACGAGCAGTACTTC. Residues: CASSATGTLSHEQYF.

V is TRBV7-9 and J is TRBJ1-2; D unclear. The CDR3 spans 15 residues. V shed 5 bases and J shed 2 bases, with 15 bases lying between them. CDR1 is SEHNR and CDR2 is FQNEAQ in the germline V gene (reference sequence). In nucleotides, the CDR3 is TGTGCCAGCAGCAGTTGGACGGATCCCAACTATGGCTACACCTTC. Its translation is CASSSWTDPNYGYTF. The full variable domain, its missing parts supplied by reference TRBV7-9 and TRBJ1-2, is DTGVSQNPRHKITKRGQNVTFRCDPISEHNRLYWYRQTLGQGPEFLTYFQNEAQLEKSRLLSDRFSAERPKGSFSTLEIQRTEQGDSAMYLCASSSWTDPNYGYTFGSGTRLTVV.

V is TRBV20-1 and J is TRBJ2-7; tentative D call: TRBD1 (5 bases). Germline loops: CDR1 DFQATT, CDR2 SNEGSKA (reference sequence). CDR3 length: 12 residues. V was cut by 2 bases and J by 4 bases, with 9 bases left in between. CDR3: CSARSYRYEQYF. Written as DNA, the CDR3 is TGCAGTGCTAGAAGCTACAGGTACGAGCAGTACTTC.

The rearrangement links TRBV9 to TRBJ2-5, with 7 bases that match TRBD1. The trim removed 0 bases at V and 4 bases at J, leaving 12 bases unmatched. Germline V CDR1 and CDR2: SGDLS, YYNGEE. This CDR3 spans 17 amino acids. CDR3 residues: CASSVGGATGFGETQYF. CDR3 nucleotides: TGTGCCAGCAGCGTAGGAGGGGCGACAGGGTTTGGAGAGACCCAGTACTTC.

The J gene is TRBJ1-4, the V gene TRBV27; 9 nucleotides align to TRBD1. Germline CDR1 reads MNHEY; CDR2 reads SMNVEV (reference sequence). CDR3 length: 17 residues. With 3 bases clipped from V and 8 bases from J, the junction kept 13 bases outside the gene matches. The CDR3 loop is CASSLTTWTGEEEKLFF. In nucleotides, the CDR3 is TGTGCCAGCAGTTTGACGACTTGGACAGGGGAGGAGGAAAAACTGTTTTTT.

The sample holds many counts of this clonotype. The rearrangement joins TRBV11-3 to TRBJ2-6; TRBD2 might be the D (6 bases). Per the germline V gene, CDR1 is SGHNT and CDR2 is YENEEA. The CDR3 is 16 amino acids. Trimming shortened V by 4 bases and J by 3 bases, and 13 bases separated the two germline ends. In DNA, the CDR3 is TGTGCCAGCAGCTCGGGACGGGGACTTGGGGCCAACGTCCTGACTTTC. Protein product: CASSSGRGLGANVLTF. Based on the CDR3 plus reference TRBV11-3 and TRBJ2-6, the full variable domain is EAGVVQSPRYKIIEKKQPVAFWCNPISGHNTLYWYLQNLGQGPELLIRYENEEAVDDSQLPKDRFSAERLKGVDSTLKIQPAELGDSAVYLCASSSGRGLGANVLTFGAGSRLTVL.

The rearrangement uses TRBV7-9 and TRBJ1-1, with unresolved D. The CDR3 sequence is 13 residues long. Trimming took off 5 bases at V and 1 base at J, with 8 bases between the two ends. In germline, CDR1 is SEHNR, CDR2 FQNEAQ (reference sequence). This chain's CDR3 is CASSQRRNTEAFF. In DNA, the CDR3 is TGTGCCAGCAGCCAACGGAGGAACACTGAAGCTTTCTTT.

The chain joins TRBV11-2 to TRBJ2-3; D might be TRBD2 (7 bases). The ends were cut back, 1 base at V and 7 bases at J, with 18 bases in the middle. Germline CDR1 and CDR2: SGHAT and FQNNGV. The CDR3 length is 16 residues. CDR3 bases: TGTGCCAGCAGCTTAGTAATGAGGGGGGGCCCACATACGCAGTATTTT. This gives the protein CASSLVMRGGPHTQYF.

The chain is built from TRBV5-1 and TRBJ2-1, with 9 nucleotides matching TRBD2. Germline assignment: CDR1 SGHRS and CDR2 YFSETQ. Trimming removed 5 bases from V and 3 bases from J; junction bases left unmatched: 6. This CDR3 has 15 residues. For the CDR3, the DNA is TGCGCCAGCAGTCCAACAGCGGGGGGCTACAATGAGCAGTTCTTC. Protein: CASSPTAGGYNEQFF.

The rearrangement links TRBV7-2 to TRBJ2-5; D gene unclear. The V gene's germline CDR1 is SGHTA and CDR2 FQGNSA. The germline V and J ends were trimmed by 5 bases and 5 bases, with 21 bases remaining between them. There are 16 residues in the CDR3. The CDR3 region is CASSTMTRLSTETQYF. The CDR3, as DNA: TGTGCCAGCAGCACGATGACCCGATTAAGTACGGAGACCCAGTACTTC.

V gene TRBV15 combines with J gene TRBJ2-5; D remains unclear. This CDR3 is built from 13 residues. V lost 1 base and J lost 4, with 7 bases in between. CDR1 is LNHNV, CDR2 YYDKDF, per germline (reference sequence). The CDR3 sequence: CATSRGFAETQYF. CDR3 coding DNA: TGTGCCACCAGCAGAGGCTTCGCAGAGACCCAGTACTTC.

This clonotype appeared once. V is TRBV9 and J is TRBJ1-1; perhaps TRBD1 as D (5 bases). The V gene's germline CDR1 is SGDLS and CDR2 YYNGEE. V lost 3 bases, J lost 1 base, and 10 bases lay in between. The length of the CDR3 is 14 residues. The CDR3 bases are TGTGCCAGCAGCGGAGGGGCACCGAACACTGAAGCTTTCTTT. The encoded protein is CASSGGAPNTEAFF.

J is TRBJ2-7 and V is TRBV7-6, with no clear D. Looked up from germline, CDR1 is SGHVS and CDR2 is FNYEAQ. V was shortened by 9 bases and J by 2 bases, with 14 bases between the two germline ends. This CDR3 comprises 13 residues. The CDR3 sequence: CASTRGTAYEQYF. The CDR3 region has the DNA TGTGCCAGTACCCGCGGCACTGCCTACGAGCAGTACTTC.

This clonotype was seen a handful of times. The V and J genes are TRBV7-2 and TRBJ1-4; TRBD1 aligns across 7 bases. Germline V gives CDR1 SGHTA, CDR2 FQGNSA. J lost 2 bases, V lost 0 bases, and 6 bases had no gene match. The CDR3 is 17 amino acids. CDR3 residues: CASSLAFVTGTNEKLFF. The CDR3 nucleotides read TGTGCCAGCAGCTTAGCCTTCGTGACAGGGACTAATGAAAAACTGTTTTTT.

V gene TRBV7-2 combines with J gene TRBJ2-5; D unclear. The assigned J gene may be wrong: the sequence end matches TRBJ2-1 better. Germline lookup yields CDR1 SGHTA and CDR2 FQGNSA. The length of the CDR3 is 15 residues. The DNA of the CDR3 is TGTGCCAGCAGCCCCTCTAGTTTGCGGCAAGAGACCCAGTTCTTC. Residues: CASSPSSLRQETQFF.

The chain employs TRBV7-2 and TRBJ2-1; 8 positions agree with TRBD2. The ends lost 3 bases at V and 0 bases at J; junction bases unmatched: 7. This CDR3 comprises 17 residues. Germline loops: CDR1 SGHTA, CDR2 FQGNSA. CDR3 DNA sequence: TGTGCCAGCAGCTTTGGACGAGCGGGGGCCTCCTACAATGAGCAGTTCTTC. This translates into CASSFGRAGASYNEQFF.

A few counts support this clonotype. The chain has TRBV7-2 and TRBJ2-3, with 8 bases fitting TRBD2. Germline assignment: CDR1 SGHTA and CDR2 FQGNSA. The CDR3 is 20 residues long. Germline trimming cut 0 bases from V and 5 bases from J; bases unmatched to any gene: 19. The CDR3: CASSLARVFTSGEVGDTQYF. CDR3 in DNA: TGTGCCAGCAGCTTAGCGCGGGTTTTTACTAGCGGAGAAGTAGGAGATACGCAGTATTTT.

CDR3 protein: CASSETGAGGGVDGQFF. The CDR3 DNA sequence: TGTGCCAGCAGCGAGACTGGTGCGGGGGGCGGGGTAGATGGGCAGTTCTTC. The chain carries TRBV7-2 and TRBJ2-1; 8 bases align to TRBD2. Trimming at V came to 5 bases and at J to 12 bases, leaving 21 bases not matched to a gene. Germline V gene lookup returns CDR1 SGHTA and CDR2 FQGNSA. The CDR3 contains 17 residues.

This clonotype was seen many times. The chain links TRBV29-1 to TRBJ2-5, with TRBD2 identical over 8 bases. Germline CDR1 is SQVTM and CDR2 is ANQGSEA. J was trimmed by 0 bases and V by 7 bases; bases with no gene match: 10. The CDR3 extends over 15 amino acids. The CDR3 DNA reads TGCAGCGCCATACCCCGGGGGGGAGACCAAGAGACCCAGTACTTC. Translation: CSAIPRGGDQETQYF.

This clonotype has just a few counts. The chain combines TRBV7-2 with TRBJ2-3; possibly TRBD1 or TRBD2 for D (5 bases each). Germline CDR1 SGHTA, CDR2 FQGNSA. With 2 bases removed from V and 0 bases from J, the gap between germline ends came to 9 bases. CDR3 length: 15 amino acids. The CDR3 protein is CASSLRWGSTDTQYF. The CDR3 bases are TGTGCCAGCAGCTTACGGTGGGGGAGCACAGATACGCAGTATTTT.

The rearrangement uses TRBV6-2 or TRBV6-3 and TRBJ2-1, with D maybe TRBD2 (5 bases). Trimming took off 4 bases at V and 0 bases at J, with 7 bases between the two ends. This CDR3 contains 14 residues. Germline V gene lookup returns CDR1 MNHEY and CDR2 SVGEGT. In DNA, the CDR3 is TGTGCCAGCAGTTCGACTACCTCCTACAATGAGCAGTTCTTC. Residues: CASSSTTSYNEQFF.

This clonotype showed up just a few times. This rearrangement joins TRBV20-1 to TRBJ2-5; D perhaps matches TRBD2 (5 bases). Germline CDR1 DFQATT, CDR2 SNEGSKA (reference sequence). The CDR3 length is 11 residues. V shed 2 bases and J shed 7 bases, with 8 bases lying between them. The CDR3 nucleotides are TGCAGTGCTAGAAGGGAGTGGACCCAGTACTTC. Its protein product is CSARREWTQYF.

The rearrangement joins TRBV27 to TRBJ2-1, with D perhaps being TRBD1 or TRBD2 (5 bases each). The J call may be wrong; the DNA end is better matched by TRBJ2-7. Germline loops: CDR1 MNHEY, CDR2 SMNVEV (reference sequence). The CDR3 is 16 amino acids. The CDR3 sequence is CASSLSSGAGGGEQYF. In nucleotides, the CDR3 is TGTGCCAGCAGTTTATCGTCCGGGGCCGGCGGTGGAGAGCAGTACTTC.

The rearrangement links TRBV5-1 to TRBJ1-2; 10 bases are a match to TRBD1. Germline CDR1 SGHRS, CDR2 YFSETQ. This CDR3 comprises 15 residues. V shed 6 bases and J 4 bases; nucleotides not matched to a gene: 9. The CDR3 is CASNLMTGGAYGYTF. CDR3 in DNA: TGCGCCAGCAACCTGATGACAGGGGGCGCCTATGGCTACACCTTC.